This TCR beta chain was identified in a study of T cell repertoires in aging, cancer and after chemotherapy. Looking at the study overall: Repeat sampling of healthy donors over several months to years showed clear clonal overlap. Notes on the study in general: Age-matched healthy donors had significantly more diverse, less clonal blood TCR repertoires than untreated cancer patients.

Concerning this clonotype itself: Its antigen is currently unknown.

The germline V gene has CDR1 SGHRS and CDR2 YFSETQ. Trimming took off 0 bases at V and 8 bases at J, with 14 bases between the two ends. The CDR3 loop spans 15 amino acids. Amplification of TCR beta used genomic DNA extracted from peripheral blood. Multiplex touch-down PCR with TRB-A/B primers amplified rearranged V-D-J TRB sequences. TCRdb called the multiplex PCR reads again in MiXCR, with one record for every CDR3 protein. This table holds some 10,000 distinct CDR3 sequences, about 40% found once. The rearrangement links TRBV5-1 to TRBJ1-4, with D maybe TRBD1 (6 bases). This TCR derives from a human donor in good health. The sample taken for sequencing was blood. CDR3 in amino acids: CASSLEGGLGEKLFF. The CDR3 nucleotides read TGCGCCAGCAGCTTGGAAGGGGGGCTCGGGGAAAAACTGTTTTTT.